This T cell receptor beta chain was observed in a study of T cell responses to AZD1222 COVID-19 vaccine. Study as a whole: Combined were second doses at about 4 or about 12 weeks.

Repertoires were generated with immunoSEQ multiplex PCR, while TCRdb's copy carries only in-frame clones and drops some. Of about 120,000 clones detected, approximately 90% appear once; the ten largest clones hold around 7.8%. There are 16 residues in the CDR3. The ends were cut back, 4 bases at V and 7 bases at J, with 20 bases in the middle. Germline V gives CDR1 LGHDT, CDR2 YNNKEL (reference sequence). The material sequenced was peripheral blood, taken on day 0 of AZD1222 vaccination. This sequence was found in an adult in good health. The rearrangement joins TRBV3-1 (or the pseudogene TRBV3-2) to TRBJ2-1; D is possibly TRBD2 (5 bases). The CDR3 region has the DNA TGTGCCAGCAGCCTTTTCCGGGGTAGCCCCCTTAATGAGCAGTTCTTC. Amino acids: CASSLFRGSPLNEQFF.